This TCR beta chain was recovered during a study of STAT5B mutations in CD4+ large granular lymphocyte leukemia. Study-wide results and limits: No patients shared main leukemic clonotypes, though less than 30% appeared at low frequency elsewhere. Without HLA matching, higher CD4+ than CD8+ T-LGLL clonality could reflect small sample size.

This clone was recorded a few times. Its antigen remains unidentified. V lost 5 bases to trimming and J lost 0 bases, with 8 bases between them. The CDR3 extends over 14 amino acids. Germline CDR1 and CDR2: MNHEY and SVGAGI. The data were produced by immunoSEQ multiplex PCR, yet TCRdb's version contains in-frame clones alone and is incomplete. The table has approximately 40,000 clones, roughly 76% seen once. The TCR sequence derives from a human donor in good health. The gene calls are TRBV6-5 and TRBJ1-3; D remains unclear. Sequenced: CD4+ T cells from blood buffy coats. The CDR3 loop is CASSPGVSGNTIYF. The CDR3 region has the DNA TGTGCCAGCAGTCCCGGGGTCTCTGGAAACACCATATATTTT.